This TCR beta chain was recorded in a study of identical twins. Study findings and constraints: Carriage of fewer insertions was seen in abundant cord blood beta clonotypes, whereas memory repertoires showed none. Sequences that were out-of-frame, alpha and twin-shared displayed an excess of low generation probability. In drawing conclusions, the study used cross-sectional statistical analysis and did not follow the same donors.

Unique molecular identifiers were present on cDNA, and template switching added a universal primer site. MiXCR, run by TCRdb on the 5' RACE reads, gives a single entry per CDR3 protein. This sample has approximately 1.8 million distinct CDR3 sequences, with about 32% found just once. From germline, CDR1 is SQVTM and CDR2 ANQGSEA. This CDR3 contains 16 residues. In the case of this clonotype: Its antigen is as yet unknown.

This TCR was recovered from a newborn girl in good health. The chain uses TRBV29-1 and TRBJ2-1; 7 bases agree with TRBD2. The better agreement between TRBJ2-7 and the DNA end casts doubt on the J call. Material for sequencing was cord blood. CDR3 nucleotide sequence: TGCAGCGTTGATCTCGGCCGGGACTACTCCTACAATGAGCAGTACTTC. Residues: CSVDLGRDYSYNEQYF.